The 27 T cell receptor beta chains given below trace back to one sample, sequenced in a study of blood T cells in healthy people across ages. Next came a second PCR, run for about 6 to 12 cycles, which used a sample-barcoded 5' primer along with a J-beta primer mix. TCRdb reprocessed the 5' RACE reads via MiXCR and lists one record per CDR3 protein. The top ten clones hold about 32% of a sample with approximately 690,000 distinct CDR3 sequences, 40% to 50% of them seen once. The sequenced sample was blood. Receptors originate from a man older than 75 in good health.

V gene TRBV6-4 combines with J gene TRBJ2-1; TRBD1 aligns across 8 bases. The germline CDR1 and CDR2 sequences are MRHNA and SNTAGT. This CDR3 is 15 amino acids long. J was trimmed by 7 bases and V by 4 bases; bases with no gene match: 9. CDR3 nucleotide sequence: TGTGCCAGCAGTGCTGACAGGGGTTTGAGTAATGAGCAGTTCTTC. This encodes CASSADRGLSNEQFF.

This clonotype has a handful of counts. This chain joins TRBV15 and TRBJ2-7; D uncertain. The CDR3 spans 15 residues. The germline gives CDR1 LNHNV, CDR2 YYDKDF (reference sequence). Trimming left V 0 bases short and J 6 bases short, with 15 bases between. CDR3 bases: TGTGCCACCAGCAGAGATTCGTGGGCCCTAGGCGAGCAGTACTTC. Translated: CATSRDSWALGEQYF.

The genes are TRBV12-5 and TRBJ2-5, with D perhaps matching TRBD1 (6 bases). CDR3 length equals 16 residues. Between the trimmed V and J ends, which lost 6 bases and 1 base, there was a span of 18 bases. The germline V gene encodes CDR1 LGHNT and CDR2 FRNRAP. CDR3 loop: CASGTQPGHLQETQYF. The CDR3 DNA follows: TGTGCTAGTGGCACCCAACCGGGACATCTCCAAGAGACCCAGTACTTC.

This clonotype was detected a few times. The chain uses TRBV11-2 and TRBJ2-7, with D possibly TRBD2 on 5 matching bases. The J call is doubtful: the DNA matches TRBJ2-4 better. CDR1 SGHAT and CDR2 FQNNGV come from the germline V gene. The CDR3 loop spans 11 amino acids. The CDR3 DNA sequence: TGTGCCAGCAGAGGAGGAAACATTCAGTACTTC. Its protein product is CASRGGNIQYF.

CDR3 sequence (DNA): TGTGCCAGCAGCGTAGGACAGCATCCCGGGGAGCTGTTTTTT. Its protein is CASSVGQHPGELFF. V is TRBV9 and J is TRBJ2-2; the D gene is possibly TRBD1 (5 bases). CDR1 SGDLS and CDR2 YYNGEE come from the germline V gene. V was pared by 0 bases and J by 6 bases, with 9 bases between. The CDR3 is made up of 14 amino acids.

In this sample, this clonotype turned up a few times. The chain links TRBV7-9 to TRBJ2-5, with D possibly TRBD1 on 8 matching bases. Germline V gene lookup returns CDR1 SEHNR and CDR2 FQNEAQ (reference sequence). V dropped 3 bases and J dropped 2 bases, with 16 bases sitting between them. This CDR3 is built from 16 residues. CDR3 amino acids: CASSFGQGGLQETQYF. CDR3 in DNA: TGTGCCAGCAGCTTTGGACAGGGAGGGTTACAAGAGACCCAGTACTTC.

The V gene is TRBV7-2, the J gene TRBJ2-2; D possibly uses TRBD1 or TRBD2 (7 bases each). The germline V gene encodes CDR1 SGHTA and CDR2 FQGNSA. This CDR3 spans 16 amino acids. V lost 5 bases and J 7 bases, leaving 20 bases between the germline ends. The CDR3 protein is CASSPGGAGAIGELFF. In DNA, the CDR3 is TGTGCCAGCAGCCCAGGGGGTGCGGGGGCAATCGGGGAGCTGTTTTTT.

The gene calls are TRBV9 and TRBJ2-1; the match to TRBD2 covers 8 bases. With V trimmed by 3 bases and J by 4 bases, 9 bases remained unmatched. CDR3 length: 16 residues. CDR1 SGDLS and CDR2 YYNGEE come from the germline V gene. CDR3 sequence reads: CASSARAGGSYNEQFF. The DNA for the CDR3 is TGTGCCAGCAGCGCCCGCGCGGGGGGATCGTACAATGAGCAGTTCTTC.

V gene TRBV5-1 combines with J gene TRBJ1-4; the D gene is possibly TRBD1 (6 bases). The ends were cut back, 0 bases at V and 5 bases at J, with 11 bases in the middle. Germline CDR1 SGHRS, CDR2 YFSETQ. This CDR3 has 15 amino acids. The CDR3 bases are TGCGCCAGCAGCTTGGCCACAGGGAACAATGAAAAACTGTTTTTT. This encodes CASSLATGNNEKLFF.

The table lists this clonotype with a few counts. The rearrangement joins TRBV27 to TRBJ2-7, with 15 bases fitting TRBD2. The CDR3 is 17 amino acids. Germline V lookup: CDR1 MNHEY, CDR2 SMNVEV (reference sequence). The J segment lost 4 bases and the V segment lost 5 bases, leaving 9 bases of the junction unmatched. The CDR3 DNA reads TGTGCCAGCAGTAAGGGGGGGACTAGCGGGAGGAAGTACGAGCAGTACTTC. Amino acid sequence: CASSKGGTSGRKYEQYF.

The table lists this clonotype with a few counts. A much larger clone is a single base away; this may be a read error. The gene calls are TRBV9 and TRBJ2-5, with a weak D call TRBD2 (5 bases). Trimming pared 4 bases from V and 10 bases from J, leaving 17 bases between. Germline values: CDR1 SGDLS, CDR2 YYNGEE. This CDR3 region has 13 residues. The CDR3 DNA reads TGTGCCAGCAGCACCGTAGAAGCGGCCCACCAGTACTTC. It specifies CASSTVEAAHQYF.

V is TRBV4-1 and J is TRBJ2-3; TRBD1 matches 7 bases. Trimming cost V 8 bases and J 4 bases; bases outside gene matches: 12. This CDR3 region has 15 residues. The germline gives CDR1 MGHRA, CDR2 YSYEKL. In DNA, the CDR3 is TGCGCCAGCCGTGAGGGGGCCTCACTCCCAGATACGCAGTATTTT. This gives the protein CASREGASLPDTQYF.

CDR3 sequence: CASSLAPGQGPQETQYF. Here the CDR3 DNA reads TGTGCCAGCAGCTTAGCCCCGGGACAGGGGCCGCAAGAGACCCAGTACTTC. V is TRBV7-7 and J is TRBJ2-5, with 10 bases lining up with TRBD1. Germline CDR1 SSHAT, CDR2 FNYEAQ (reference sequence). V lost 0 bases, J lost 2 bases, and 6 bases stayed unmatched. The CDR3 is made up of 17 amino acids.

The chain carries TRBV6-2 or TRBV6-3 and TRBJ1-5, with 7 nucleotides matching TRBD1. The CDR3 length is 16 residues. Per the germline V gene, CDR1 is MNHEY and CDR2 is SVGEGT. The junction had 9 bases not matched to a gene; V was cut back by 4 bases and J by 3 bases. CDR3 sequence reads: CASSSQGRGVNQPQHF. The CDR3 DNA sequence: TGTGCCAGCAGTTCACAGGGGAGGGGGGTCAATCAGCCCCAGCATTTT.

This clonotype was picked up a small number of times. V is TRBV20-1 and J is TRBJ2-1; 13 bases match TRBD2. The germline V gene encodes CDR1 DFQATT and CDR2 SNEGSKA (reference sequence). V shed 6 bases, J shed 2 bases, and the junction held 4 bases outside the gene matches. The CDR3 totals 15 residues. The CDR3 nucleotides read TGCAGTGCCAAGGGACTAGCGGGACCCTACAATGAGCAGTTCTTC. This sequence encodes CSAKGLAGPYNEQFF.

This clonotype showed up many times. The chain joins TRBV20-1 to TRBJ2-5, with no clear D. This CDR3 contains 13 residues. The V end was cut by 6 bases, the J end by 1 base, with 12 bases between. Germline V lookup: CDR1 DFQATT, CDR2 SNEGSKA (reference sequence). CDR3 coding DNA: TGCAGTGCCTCCCCTCAGGCCCAAGAGACCCAGTACTTC. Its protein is CSASPQAQETQYF.

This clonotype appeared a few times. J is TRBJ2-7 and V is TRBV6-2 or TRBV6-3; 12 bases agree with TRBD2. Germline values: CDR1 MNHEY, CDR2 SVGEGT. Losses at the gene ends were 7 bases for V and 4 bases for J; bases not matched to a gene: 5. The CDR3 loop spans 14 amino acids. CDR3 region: CASNPSGGAYEQYF. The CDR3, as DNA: TGTGCCAGCAACCCTAGCGGGGGGGCTTACGAGCAGTACTTC.

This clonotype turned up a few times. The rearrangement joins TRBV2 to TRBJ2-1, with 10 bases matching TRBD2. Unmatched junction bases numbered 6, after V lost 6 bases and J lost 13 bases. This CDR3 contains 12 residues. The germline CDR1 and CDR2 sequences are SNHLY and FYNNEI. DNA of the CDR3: TGTGCCAGCAGAGCTGAGCGGGGGGGCCAGTTCTTC. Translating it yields CASRAERGGQFF. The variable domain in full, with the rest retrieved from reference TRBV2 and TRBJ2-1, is EPEVTQTPSHQVTQMGQEVILRCVPISNHLYFYWYRQILGQKVEFLVSFYNNEISEKSEIFDDQFSVERPDGSNFTLKIRSTKLEDSAMYFCASRAERGGQFFGPGTRLTVL.

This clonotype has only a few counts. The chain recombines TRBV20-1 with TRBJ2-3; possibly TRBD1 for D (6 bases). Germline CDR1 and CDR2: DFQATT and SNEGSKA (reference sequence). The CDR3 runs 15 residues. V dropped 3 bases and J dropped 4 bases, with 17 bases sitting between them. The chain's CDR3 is CSASGTTGLADTQYF. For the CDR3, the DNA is TGCAGTGCTAGTGGTACGACAGGTCTAGCAGATACGCAGTATTTT.

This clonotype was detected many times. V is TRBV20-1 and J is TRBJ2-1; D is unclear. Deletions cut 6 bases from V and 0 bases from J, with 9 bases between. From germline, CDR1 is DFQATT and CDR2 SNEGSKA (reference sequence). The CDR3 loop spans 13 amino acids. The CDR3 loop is CSASASSYNEQFF. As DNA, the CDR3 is TGCAGTGCCAGCGCAAGCTCCTACAATGAGCAGTTCTTC.

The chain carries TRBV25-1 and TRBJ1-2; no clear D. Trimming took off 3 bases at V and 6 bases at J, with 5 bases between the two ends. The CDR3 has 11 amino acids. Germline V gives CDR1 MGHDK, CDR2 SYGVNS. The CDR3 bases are TGTGCCAGCAGTGATCCAAATGGCTACACCTTC. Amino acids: CASSDPNGYTF.

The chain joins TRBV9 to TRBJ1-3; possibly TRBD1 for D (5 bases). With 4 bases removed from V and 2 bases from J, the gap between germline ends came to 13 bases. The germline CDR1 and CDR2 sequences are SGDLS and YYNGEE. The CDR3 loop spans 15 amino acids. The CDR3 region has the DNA TGTGCCAGCAGCCGCGAGGGGAGAGCTGGAAACACCATATATTTT. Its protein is CASSREGRAGNTIYF.

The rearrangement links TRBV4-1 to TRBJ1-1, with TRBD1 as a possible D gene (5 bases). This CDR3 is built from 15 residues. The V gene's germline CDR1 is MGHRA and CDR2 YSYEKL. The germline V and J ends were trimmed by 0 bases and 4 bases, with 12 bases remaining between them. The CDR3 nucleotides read TGCGCCAGCAGCCAAGATCAGGGCGGGGGCACTGAAGCTTTCTTT. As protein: CASSQDQGGGTEAFF.

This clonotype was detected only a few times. In DNA form, the CDR3 reads TGTGCCAGCAGTTCATCCGGGACAGGGTACAATGAAAAACTGTTTTTT. This encodes CASSSSGTGYNEKLFF. The gene calls are TRBV12-3 or TRBV12-4 and TRBJ1-4; TRBD1 agrees at 9 bases. V lost 4 bases and J lost 5; bases outside the gene matches: 8. The CDR3 covers 16 residues.

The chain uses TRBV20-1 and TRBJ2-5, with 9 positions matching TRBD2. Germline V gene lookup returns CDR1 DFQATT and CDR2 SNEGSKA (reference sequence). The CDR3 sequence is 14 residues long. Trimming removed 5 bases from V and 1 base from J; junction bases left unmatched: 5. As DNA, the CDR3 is TGCAGTGCTGGACTGCGGGAGGGCCAAGAGACCCAGTACTTC. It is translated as CSAGLREGQETQYF.

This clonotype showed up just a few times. The CDR3 spells CASSRPGRETQYF. In DNA form, the CDR3 reads TGCGCCAGCAGCCGACCGGGGAGGGAGACCCAGTACTTC. The V gene is TRBV4-1, the J gene TRBJ2-5; a possible D gene is TRBD2 (6 bases). Germline lookup yields CDR1 MGHRA and CDR2 YSYEKL. CDR3 length: 13 residues. Trimming removed 4 bases from V and 5 bases from J, with 11 bases in between.

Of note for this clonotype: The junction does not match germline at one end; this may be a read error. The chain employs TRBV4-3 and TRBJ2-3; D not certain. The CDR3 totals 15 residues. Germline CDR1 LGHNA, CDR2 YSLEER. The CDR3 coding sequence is TGCGTCAGCAGCCAAAAGTATATTGGCACAGATACGCAGTATTTT. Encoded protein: CVSSQKYIGTDTQYF.